What follows are 25 T cell receptor beta chains derived from one specimen sequenced in a study of T cell responses to AZD1222 COVID-19 vaccine. Repertoires were generated with immunoSEQ multiplex PCR, while TCRdb's copy carries only in-frame clones and drops some. The table shows roughly 130,000 clones, with roughly 84% occurring only once. The sample consisted of peripheral blood, taken on day 0 of AZD1222 vaccination. All receptors come from an adult in good health.

This clone was observed once. The J gene is TRBJ1-5, the V gene TRBV7-2; 9 bases map to TRBD1. J was trimmed by 6 bases and V by 5 bases; bases with no gene match: 8. The CDR3 runs to 15 residues. Germline V lookup: CDR1 SGHTA, CDR2 FQGNSA. CDR3 amino acids: CASSETQGAVQPQHF. The CDR3 DNA sequence: TGTGCCAGCAGCGAGACACAGGGGGCTGTTCAGCCCCAGCATTTT.

The chain carries TRBV28 and TRBJ1-4; D not certain. Trimming pared 5 bases from V and 4 bases from J, leaving 5 bases between. The germline V gene encodes CDR1 MDHEN and CDR2 SYDVKM. The CDR3 totals 12 residues. This CDR3 is CASSNINEKLFF. Here the CDR3 DNA reads TGTGCCAGCAGTAACATTAATGAAAAACTGTTTTTT.

This CDR3 is CAIGTSGGAMSLKKSSNEQFF. CDR3 DNA sequence: TGTGCCATCGGGACTAGCGGGGGGGCGATGTCATTGAAGAAGTCGTCCAATGAGCAGTTCTTC. The chain joins TRBV9 to TRBJ2-1, with 16 bases lining up with TRBD2. The CDR3 is made up of 21 amino acids. Trimming took 9 bases from V and 6 from J; bases not matched to a gene: 24. CDR1 is SGDLS, CDR2 YYNGEE, per germline.

This chain links TRBV11-2 with TRBJ2-2; 14 bases line up with TRBD2. Germline CDR1 reads SGHAT; CDR2 reads FQNNGV. This CDR3 contains 20 residues. V dropped 0 bases and J dropped 5; count of bases not matched to a gene: 11. In DNA, the CDR3 is TGTGCCAGCAGCTTAGACAGAAGACTAGCGGGAGGGCCAGTAACCGGGGAGCTGTTTTTT. Amino acid sequence: CASSLDRRLAGGPVTGELFF.

The chain carries TRBV3-1 (or the pseudogene TRBV3-2) and TRBJ1-3, with D possibly being TRBD1 (5 bases). Germline assignment: CDR1 LGHDT and CDR2 YNNKEL (reference sequence). The CDR3 is 14 residues long. V dropped 0 bases and J dropped 5 bases, with 8 bases sitting between them. CDR3 in DNA: TGTGCCAGCAGCCAAGATCGGGGGAGAAACACCATATATTTT. As protein: CASSQDRGRNTIYF.

The CDR3 region is CASSSPGHLNEQFF. In nucleotides, the CDR3 is TGTGCCAGTAGTTCTCCGGGACATCTCAATGAGCAGTTCTTC. The genes are TRBV19 and TRBJ2-1; the D gene is possibly TRBD1 (6 bases). Germline CDR1 LNHDA, CDR2 SQIVND (reference sequence). The CDR3 is 14 amino acids. The V gene lost 5 bases and the J gene lost 6 bases, with 14 bases spanning the gap.

The chain recombines TRBV6-5 with TRBJ1-4, with D possibly being TRBD1 (5 bases). CDR1 is MNHEY, CDR2 SVGAGI, per germline. V was clipped by 6 bases and J by 7 bases, with 12 bases between them. The CDR3 runs 13 residues. In DNA form, the CDR3 reads TGTGCCAGCAGACCCGGGGGGGGTGAAAAACTGTTTTTT. Its protein is CASRPGGGEKLFF.

The chain combines TRBV9 with TRBJ2-1; the D call may be TRBD1 or TRBD2 (6 bases each). Trimming shortened V by 3 bases and J by 4 bases, and 11 bases separated the two germline ends. The CDR3 contains 14 residues. The germline gives CDR1 SGDLS, CDR2 YYNGEE. CDR3 in DNA: TGTGCCAGCAGCGAAGGGGGGAATTACAATGAGCAGTTCTTC. Translated: CASSEGGNYNEQFF.

The CDR3 bases are TGTGCCAGCAGCCACGGCGGTATTAACACTGAAGCTTTCTTT. Residues: CASSHGGINTEAFF. The chain has TRBV7-9 and TRBJ1-1, with no clear D. Germline V gives CDR1 SEHNR, CDR2 FQNEAQ (reference sequence). Trimming removed 5 bases from V and 2 bases from J, with 12 bases in between. The CDR3 runs 14 residues.

J is TRBJ2-3 and V is TRBV4-3; 8 bases line up with TRBD2. Germline loops: CDR1 LGHNA, CDR2 YSLEER. This CDR3 spans 15 amino acids. The trim removed 1 base at V and 6 bases at J, leaving 6 bases unmatched. In DNA form, the CDR3 reads TGCGCCAGCAGCCAAGGGGGCATAGCGGGGGATACGCAGTATTTT. Its protein product is CASSQGGIAGDTQYF.

The chain couples TRBV6-5 to TRBJ2-2, with 8 bases lining up with TRBD2. The germline gives CDR1 MNHEY, CDR2 SVGAGI. The V and J ends lost 6 bases and 0 bases, in that order; junction bases with no gene match: 3. The CDR3 spans 15 residues. CDR3 sequence reads: CASRRGRTNTGELFF. The CDR3 bases are TGTGCCAGCAGGCGCGGGAGGACGAACACCGGGGAGCTGTTTTTT.

This rearrangement joins TRBV29-1 to TRBJ1-3; D unclear. The length of the CDR3 is 12 residues. Per germline, CDR1 SQVTM and CDR2 ANQGSEA. Trimming pared 4 bases from V and 0 bases from J, leaving 4 bases between. Written as DNA, the CDR3 is TGCAGCGTTGGAGTCTCTGGAAACACCATATATTTT. It translates to CSVGVSGNTIYF.

V and J are TRBV19 and TRBJ1-5; the D gene is possibly TRBD1 (6 bases). The germline gives CDR1 LNHDA, CDR2 SQIVND (reference sequence). The CDR3 length is 15 residues. V lost 6 bases and J lost 4, with 16 bases in between. In DNA, the CDR3 is TGTGCCAGTAGAAGGGGACACTTTCAGAATCAGCCCCAGCATTTT. Its translation: CASRRGHFQNQPQHF.

This chain's CDR3 is CASSQRGAGTGELFF. The CDR3 nucleotides read TGTGCCAGCAGCCAAAGAGGGGCCGGCACCGGGGAGCTGTTTTTT. The chain uses TRBV16 and TRBJ2-2; either TRBD1 or TRBD2 may supply D (5 bases each). CDR1 is KGHSY and CDR2 is FQNENV in the germline V gene. The CDR3 contains 15 residues. V gave up 2 bases and J gave up 4 bases, with 11 bases separating them.

This rearrangement joins TRBV7-8 to TRBJ1-1; TRBD1 agrees at 7 bases. This CDR3 contains 12 residues. Germline loops: CDR1 SGHVS, CDR2 FQNEAQ. J was trimmed by 6 bases and V by 5 bases; bases with no gene match: 3. The CDR3 is CASSKGTAEAFF. CDR3 DNA sequence: TGTGCCAGCAGCAAGGGGACAGCTGAAGCTTTCTTT.

This sequence joins TRBV10-3 and TRBJ1-2; the D gene is possibly TRBD1 (6 bases). The CDR3 is made up of 14 amino acids. Trimming shortened V by 11 bases and J by 1 base, and 17 bases separated the two germline ends. Germline CDR1 is ENHRY and CDR2 is SYGVKD. CDR3 amino acids: CAVLSQGFNYGYTF. The DNA for the CDR3 is TGTGCCGTCTTATCACAGGGTTTTAACTATGGCTACACCTTC.

The rearrangement uses TRBV19 and TRBJ1-1; D is undetermined. Trimming pared 3 bases from V and 1 base from J, leaving 6 bases between. CDR1 is LNHDA, CDR2 SQIVND, per germline (reference sequence). The CDR3 spans 13 residues. CDR3 residues: CASSIGQNTEAFF. The CDR3 nucleotides are TGTGCCAGTAGTATCGGTCAGAACACTGAAGCTTTCTTT.

The chain joins TRBV3-1 (or the pseudogene TRBV3-2) to TRBJ1-3, with 8 bases that match TRBD1. Germline V CDR1 and CDR2: LGHDT, YNNKEL (reference sequence). V was pared by 4 bases and J by 4 bases, with 3 bases of the junction left unmatched. The CDR3 spans 14 residues. CDR3 in DNA: TGTGCCAGCAGCCGGACAGGGTACGGAAACACCATATATTTT. As protein: CASSRTGYGNTIYF.

The chain recombines TRBV7-3 with TRBJ1-1, with 8 bases that match TRBD1. From germline, CDR1 is SGHTA and CDR2 FQGTGA. The V gene end was trimmed by 5 bases and the J gene end by 6 bases; junction bases not matched to a gene: 8. The CDR3 sequence is 14 residues long. In nucleotides, the CDR3 is TGTGCCAGCAGCCTCGGACAGGGCAGCGCTGAAGCTTTCTTT. Translating gives CASSLGQGSAEAFF.

The J gene is TRBJ1-5, the V gene TRBV12-3 or TRBV12-4; D is unclear. The CDR3 loop spans 12 amino acids. V was cut by 6 bases and J by 5 bases, with 8 bases left in between. The chain's CDR3 is CASRPPDQPQHF. The CDR3 DNA follows: TGTGCCAGCAGGCCTCCCGATCAGCCCCAGCATTTT.

The gene calls are TRBV11-2 and TRBJ2-5; possibly TRBD1 or TRBD2 for D (6 bases each). This CDR3 spans 14 amino acids. CDR1 is SGHAT and CDR2 is FQNNGV in the germline V gene. V was pared by 2 bases and J by 5 bases, with 12 bases between. CDR3 nucleotide sequence: TGTGCCAGCAGCTTACTTGGGGGGCTGGAGACCCAGTACTTC. Translated: CASSLLGGLETQYF.

V and J are TRBV6-5 and TRBJ1-3; no firm D call. Trimming pared 0 bases from V and 0 bases from J, leaving 6 bases between. The CDR3 sequence is 15 residues long. Germline lookup yields CDR1 MNHEY and CDR2 SVGAGI. The CDR3 here is CASSYSTFSGNTIYF. For the CDR3, the DNA is TGTGCCAGCAGTTACTCTACCTTCTCTGGAAACACCATATATTTT.

The chain carries TRBV2 and TRBJ1-6; D gene unclear. Trimming left V 2 bases short and J 1 base short, with 9 bases between. CDR1 is SNHLY, CDR2 FYNNEI, per germline. The CDR3 runs 16 residues. The CDR3: CASSEWWISYNSPLHF. The CDR3 DNA sequence: TGTGCCAGCAGTGAATGGTGGATATCCTATAATTCACCCCTCCACTTT. The variable domain in full, completed from reference TRBV2 and TRBJ1-6, reads EPEVTQTPSHQVTQMGQEVILRCVPISNHLYFYWYRQILGQKVEFLVSFYNNEISEKSEIFDDQFSVERPDGSNFTLKIRSTKLEDSAMYFCASSEWWISYNSPLHFGNGTRLTVT.

The rearrangement uses TRBV19 and TRBJ2-7; 8 bases are shared with TRBD2. This CDR3 region has 16 residues. With 5 bases clipped from V and 6 bases from J, the junction kept 15 bases outside the gene matches. The V gene's germline CDR1 is LNHDA and CDR2 SQIVND (reference sequence). The CDR3 DNA sequence: TGTGCCAGTAGTTCAGGACCGTTCGGGAGCGGGGGCGAGCAGTACTTC. The encoded protein is CASSSGPFGSGGEQYF.

This clone was seen once. The J gene is TRBJ1-1, the V gene TRBV7-6; unclear D gene. Trimming cost V 5 bases and J 2 bases, with 9 bases left between them. The CDR3 extends over 13 amino acids. Germline values: CDR1 SGHVS, CDR2 FNYEAQ. For the CDR3, the DNA is TGTGCCAGCAGCCCACAGAAAAACACTGAAGCTTTCTTT. As protein: CASSPQKNTEAFF.